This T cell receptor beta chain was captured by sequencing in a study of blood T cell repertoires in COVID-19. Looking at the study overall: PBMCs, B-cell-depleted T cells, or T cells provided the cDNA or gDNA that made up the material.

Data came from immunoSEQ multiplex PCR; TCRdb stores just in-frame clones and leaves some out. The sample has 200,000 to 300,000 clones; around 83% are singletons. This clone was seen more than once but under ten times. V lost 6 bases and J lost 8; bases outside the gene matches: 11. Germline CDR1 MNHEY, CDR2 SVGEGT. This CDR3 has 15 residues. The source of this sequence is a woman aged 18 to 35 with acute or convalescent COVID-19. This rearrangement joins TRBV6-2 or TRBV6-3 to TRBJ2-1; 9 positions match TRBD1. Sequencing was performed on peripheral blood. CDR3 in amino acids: CASSPGTGRKYEQFF. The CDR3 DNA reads TGTGCCAGCAGCCCCGGGACAGGGAGGAAGTATGAGCAGTTCTTC.